Listed below are T cell receptor beta chains from one sample, sequenced in a study of T cells after yellow fever vaccination. TCRdb re-derived calls from the 5' RACE reads in MiXCR, one entry per CDR3 protein. The repertoire holds approximately 580,000 distinct CDR3 sequences, with about a sixth as singletons. The sample consisted of PBMCs, taken 5 to 6 days after the first yellow fever vaccination. These receptors came from a man aged 18-30 years who received the YFV17D yellow fever vaccine. Each CDR3 is given with its conserved first and last residue. The order of the fields is clone size, V gene, D gene, J gene, CDR3 DNA, CDR3 protein. The D gene is left open where the match is weak. Part of the rows lack a size; the others show once, few, many or a class for expanded clones.

few	TRBV10-3	-	TRBJ1-5	TGTGCCATCAGTGCCGGTTATAGCAATCAGCCCCAGCATTTT	CAISAGYSNQPQHF
-	TRBV6-2/TRBV6-3	-	TRBJ2-2	TGTGCCAGCAGTTACCCGGCTGGGGAGCTGTTTTTT	CASSYPAGELFF
few	TRBV9	-	TRBJ2-2	TGTGCCAGTGGCCCCGGGGGGCGGAACACCGGGGAGCTGTTTTTT	CASGPGGRNTGELFF
-	TRBV15	TRBD1	TRBJ2-4	TGTGCCACCAGCGGGACAGCGGTAGCCAAAAACATTCAGTACTTC	CATSGTAVAKNIQYF
-	TRBV30	-	TRBJ1-1	TGTGCCTGGAGTGTACGCGACAGGAAATACACTGAAGCTTTCTTT	CAWSVRDRKYTEAFF
few	TRBV4-1	-	TRBJ2-3	TGCGCCAGCAGCCAACTTGGACTTGGAGATACGCAGTATTTT	CASSQLGLGDTQYF
-	TRBV2	-	TRBJ1-5	TGTGCCAGCAGTGAACTCGTAGGGGAGAATCAGCCCCAGCATTTT	CASSELVGENQPQHF
few	TRBV5-1	-	TRBJ1-1	TGCGCCAGCAGCGGCAGGATACAGGGCGGCACTGAAGCTTTCTTT	CASSGRIQGGTEAFF
-	TRBV2	-	TRBJ1-3	TGTGCCAGCAGTGGGACAACGGGAAACACCATATATTTT	CASSGTTGNTIYF
-	TRBV28	-	TRBJ1-1	TGTGCCAGCAGTTATGCCCGGACGAACACTGAAGCTTTCTTT	CASSYARTNTEAFF
few	TRBV20-1	-	TRBJ2-1	TGCAGTGCCGTGAACCGGGACGTACGTTTGGATGAGCAGTTCTTC	CSAVNRDVRLDEQFF
-	TRBV27	TRBD1	TRBJ2-2	TGTGCCAGCCGAGGGACCAGGGGGCATGTGGGGCACCGGGGAGCTGTATTT	CASRGTRGHVGHRGAVF
-	TRBV5-1	-	TRBJ2-1	TGCGCCAGCAGCTTGGGCCAGGACTCCTACAATGAGCAGTTCTTC	CASSLGQDSYNEQFF
-	TRBV20-1	-	TRBJ2-1	TGCAGTGCTAGACTAAACAATGAGCAGTTCTTC	CSARLNNEQFF
-	TRBV7-2	-	TRBJ1-1	TGTGCCAGCAGCTCCCCTAGGCAGGAGAGCACTGAAGCTTTCTTT	CASSSPRQESTEAFF
few	TRBV4-1	-	TRBJ2-5	TGCGCCAGCAGCCAAGTCAGCGCCGGGAGAGAGACCCAGTACTTC	CASSQVSAGRETQYF
few	TRBV2	-	TRBJ2-3	TGTGCCAGCAGTGGACTATTTACAGATACGCAGTATTTT	CASSGLFTDTQYF
-	TRBV4-2	TRBD1	TRBJ1-5	TGTGCCAGCAGTCAGGGGGCTCAGCCCCAGCATTTT	CASSQGAQPQHF
-	TRBV12-3/TRBV12-4	-	TRBJ2-3	TGTGCCAGCAGTTTCGCCCTCACAGATACGCAGTATTTT	CASSFALTDTQYF
-	TRBV9	-	TRBJ1-1	TGTGCCAGCAGCCCCGGGGTACTGAACACTGAAGCTTTCTTT	CASSPGVLNTEAFF
few	TRBV30	TRBD2	TRBJ2-3	TGTGCCTGGAACGAGCGGGGGGCGAGCACAGATACGCAGTATTTT	CAWNERGASTDTQYF